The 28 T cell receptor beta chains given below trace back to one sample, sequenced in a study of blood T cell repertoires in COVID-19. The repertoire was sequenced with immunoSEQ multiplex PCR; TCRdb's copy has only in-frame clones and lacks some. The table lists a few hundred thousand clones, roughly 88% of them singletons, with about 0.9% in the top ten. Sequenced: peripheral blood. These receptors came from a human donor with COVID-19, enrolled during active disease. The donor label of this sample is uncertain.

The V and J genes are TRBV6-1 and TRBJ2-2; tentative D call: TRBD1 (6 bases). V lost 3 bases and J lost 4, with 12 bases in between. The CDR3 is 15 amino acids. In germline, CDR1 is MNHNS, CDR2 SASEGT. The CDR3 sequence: CASSEFLGATGELFF. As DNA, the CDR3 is TGTGCCAGCAGTGAGTTTTTGGGGGCCACCGGGGAGCTGTTTTTT.

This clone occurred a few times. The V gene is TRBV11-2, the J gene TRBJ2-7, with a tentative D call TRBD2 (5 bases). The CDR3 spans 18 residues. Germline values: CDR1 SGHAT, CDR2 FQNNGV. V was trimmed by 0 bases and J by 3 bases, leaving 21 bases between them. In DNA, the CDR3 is TGTGCCAGCAGCTTAGACGTCTCGGGCGGGCAGGTACTCTACGAGCAGTACTTC. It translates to CASSLDVSGGQVLYEQYF.

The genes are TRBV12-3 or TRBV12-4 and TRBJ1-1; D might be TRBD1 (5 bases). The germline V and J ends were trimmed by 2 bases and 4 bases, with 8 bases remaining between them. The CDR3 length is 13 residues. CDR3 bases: TGTGCCAGCAGTTTAAGACAGAGCACTGAAGCTTTCTTT. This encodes CASSLRQSTEAFF.

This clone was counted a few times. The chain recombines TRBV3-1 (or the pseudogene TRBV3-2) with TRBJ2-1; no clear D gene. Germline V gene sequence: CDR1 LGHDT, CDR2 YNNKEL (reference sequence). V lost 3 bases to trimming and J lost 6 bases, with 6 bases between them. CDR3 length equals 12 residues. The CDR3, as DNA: TGTGCCAGCAGCCAGAACGGCAATGAGCAGTTCTTC. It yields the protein CASSQNGNEQFF.

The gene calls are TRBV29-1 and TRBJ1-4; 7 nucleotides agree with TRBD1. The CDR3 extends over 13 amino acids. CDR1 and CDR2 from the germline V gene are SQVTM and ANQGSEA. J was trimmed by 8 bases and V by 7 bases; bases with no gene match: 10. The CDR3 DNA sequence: TGCAGCGCCCAGGGGGTAGAGGGGGAAAAACTGTTTTTT. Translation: CSAQGVEGEKLFF.

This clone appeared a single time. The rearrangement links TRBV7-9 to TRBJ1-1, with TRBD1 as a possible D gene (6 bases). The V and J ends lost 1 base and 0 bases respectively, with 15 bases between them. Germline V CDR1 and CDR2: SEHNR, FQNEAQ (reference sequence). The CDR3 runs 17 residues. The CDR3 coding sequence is TGTGCCAGCAGCTTAGGCCGAGGGGGACGCATGAACACTGAAGCTTTCTTT. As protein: CASSLGRGGRMNTEAFF. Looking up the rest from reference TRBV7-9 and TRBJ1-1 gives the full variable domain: DTGVSQNPRHKITKRGQNVTFRCDPISEHNRLYWYRQTLGQGPEFLTYFQNEAQLEKSRLLSDRFSAERPKGSFSTLEIQRTEQGDSAMYLCASSLGRGGRMNTEAFFGQGTRLTVV.

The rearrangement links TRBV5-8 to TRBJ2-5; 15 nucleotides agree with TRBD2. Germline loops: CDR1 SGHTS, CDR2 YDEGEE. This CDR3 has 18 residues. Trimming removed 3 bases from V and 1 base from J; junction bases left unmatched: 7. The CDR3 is CASSSGPGLAGGQETQYF. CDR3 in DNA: TGTGCCAGCAGCTCGGGGCCGGGACTAGCGGGAGGCCAAGAGACCCAGTACTTC.

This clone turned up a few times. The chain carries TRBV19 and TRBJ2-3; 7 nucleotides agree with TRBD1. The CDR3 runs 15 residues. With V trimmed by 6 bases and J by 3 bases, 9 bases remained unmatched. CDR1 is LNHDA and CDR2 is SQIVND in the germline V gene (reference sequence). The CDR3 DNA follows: TGTGCCAGTAGCAAGACAGCCAGGGGGACAGATACGCAGTATTTT. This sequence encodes CASSKTARGTDTQYF.

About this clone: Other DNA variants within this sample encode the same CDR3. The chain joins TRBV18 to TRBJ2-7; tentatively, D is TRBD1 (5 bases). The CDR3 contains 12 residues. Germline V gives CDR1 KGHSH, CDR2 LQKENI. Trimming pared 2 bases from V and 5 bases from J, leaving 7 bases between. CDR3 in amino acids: CASSPSRDEQYF. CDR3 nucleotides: TGTGCCAGCTCACCATCCAGGGACGAGCAGTACTTC.

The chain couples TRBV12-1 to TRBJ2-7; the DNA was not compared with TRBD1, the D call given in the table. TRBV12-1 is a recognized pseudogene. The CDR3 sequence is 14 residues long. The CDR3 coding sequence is TGTGCCAGCTTCCGGGACAGGGGAAACTACGAGCAGTACTTC. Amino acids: CASFRDRGNYEQYF.

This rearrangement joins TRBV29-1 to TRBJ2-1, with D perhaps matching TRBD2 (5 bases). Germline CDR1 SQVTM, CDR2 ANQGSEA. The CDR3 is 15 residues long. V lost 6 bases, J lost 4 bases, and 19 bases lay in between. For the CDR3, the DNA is TGCAGCGTACGACCTAATCGGGATTCTTACAATGAGCAGTTCTTC. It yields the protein CSVRPNRDSYNEQFF.

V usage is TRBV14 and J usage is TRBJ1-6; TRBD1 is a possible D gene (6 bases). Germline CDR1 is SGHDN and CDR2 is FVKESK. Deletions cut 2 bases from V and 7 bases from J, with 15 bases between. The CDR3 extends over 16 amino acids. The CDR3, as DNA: TGTGCCAGCAGCCAAAACTTGGGGGGGCGAAATTCACCCCTCCACTTT. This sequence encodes CASSQNLGGRNSPLHF. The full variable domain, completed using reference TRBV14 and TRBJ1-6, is EAGVTQFPSHSVIEKGQTVTLRCDPISGHDNLYWYRRVMGKEIKFLLHFVKESKQDESGMPNNRFLAERTGGTYSTLKVQPAELEDSGVYFCASSQNLGGRNSPLHFGNGTRLTVT.

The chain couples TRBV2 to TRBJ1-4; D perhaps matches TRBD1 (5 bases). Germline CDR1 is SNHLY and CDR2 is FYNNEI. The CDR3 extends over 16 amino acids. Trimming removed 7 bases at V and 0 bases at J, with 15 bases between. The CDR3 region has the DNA TGTGCCAGCACCGTACGGGGGAGTTCAACTAATGAAAAACTGTTTTTT. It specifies CASTVRGSSTNEKLFF.

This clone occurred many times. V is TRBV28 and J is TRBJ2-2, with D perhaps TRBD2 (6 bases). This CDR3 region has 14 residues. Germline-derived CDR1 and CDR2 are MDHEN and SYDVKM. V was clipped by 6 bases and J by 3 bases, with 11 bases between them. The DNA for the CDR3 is TGTGCCAGCAGGTTTTCTAGCGACACCGGGGAGCTGTTTTTT. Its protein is CASRFSSDTGELFF.

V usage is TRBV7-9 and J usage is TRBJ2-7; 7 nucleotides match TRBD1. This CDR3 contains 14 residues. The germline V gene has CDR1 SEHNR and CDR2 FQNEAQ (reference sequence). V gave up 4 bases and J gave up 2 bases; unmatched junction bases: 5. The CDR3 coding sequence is TGTGCCAGCAGCTCACAGGGGTTGACCTACGAGCAGTACTTC. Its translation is CASSSQGLTYEQYF.

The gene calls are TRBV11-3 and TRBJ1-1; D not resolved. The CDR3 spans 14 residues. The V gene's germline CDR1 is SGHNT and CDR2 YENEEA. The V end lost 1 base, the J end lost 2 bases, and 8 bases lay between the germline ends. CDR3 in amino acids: CASSLGPGNTEAFF. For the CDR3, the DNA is TGTGCCAGCAGCTTAGGGCCGGGAAACACTGAAGCTTTCTTT.

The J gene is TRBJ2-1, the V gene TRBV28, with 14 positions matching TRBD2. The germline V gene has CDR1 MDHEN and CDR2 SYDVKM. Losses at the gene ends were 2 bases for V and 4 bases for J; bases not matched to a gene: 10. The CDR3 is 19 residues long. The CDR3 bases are TGTGCCAGCAGTTTAGTAAGGCCGGGGACTAGCGGGAGATACAATGAGCAGTTCTTC. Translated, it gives CASSLVRPGTSGRYNEQFF.

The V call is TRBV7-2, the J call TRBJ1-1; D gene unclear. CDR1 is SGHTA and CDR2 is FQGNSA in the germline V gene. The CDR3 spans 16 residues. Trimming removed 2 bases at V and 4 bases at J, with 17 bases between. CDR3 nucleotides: TGTGCCAGCAGCTTATTTCCGGGCCCCGAGGGCACTGAAGCTTTCTTT. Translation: CASSLFPGPEGTEAFF.

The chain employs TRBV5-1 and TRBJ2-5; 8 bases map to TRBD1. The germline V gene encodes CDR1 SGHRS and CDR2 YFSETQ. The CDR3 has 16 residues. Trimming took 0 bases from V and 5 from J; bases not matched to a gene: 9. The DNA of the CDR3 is TGCGCCAGCAGCTTGGAGGGCAGGGGGCGCTTGGAGACCCAGTACTTC. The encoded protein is CASSLEGRGRLETQYF.

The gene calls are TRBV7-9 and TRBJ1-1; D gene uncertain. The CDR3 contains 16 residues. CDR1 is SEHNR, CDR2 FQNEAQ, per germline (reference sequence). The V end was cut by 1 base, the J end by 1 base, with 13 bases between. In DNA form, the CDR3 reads TGTGCCAGCAGCTTAGAAGGCGGCTTGGGGAACACTGAAGCTTTCTTT. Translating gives CASSLEGGLGNTEAFF.

This chain's CDR3 is CSVGRRPPHRVDTEAFF. The DNA of the CDR3 is TGCAGCGTTGGGAGGCGGCCGCCGCACCGGGTGGACACTGAAGCTTTCTTT. This chain joins TRBV29-1 and TRBJ1-1; D remains ambiguous. Per the germline V gene, CDR1 is SQVTM and CDR2 is ANQGSEA. Between the trimmed V and J ends, which lost 4 bases and 3 bases, there was a span of 24 bases. The CDR3 covers 17 residues.

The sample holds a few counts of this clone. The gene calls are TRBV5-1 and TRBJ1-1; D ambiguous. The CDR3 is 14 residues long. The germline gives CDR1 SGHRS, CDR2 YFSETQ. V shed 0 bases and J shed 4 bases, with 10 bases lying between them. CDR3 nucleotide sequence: TGCGCCAGCAGCTTGGACGGGGTTGCCACTGAAGCTTTCTTT. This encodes CASSLDGVATEAFF.

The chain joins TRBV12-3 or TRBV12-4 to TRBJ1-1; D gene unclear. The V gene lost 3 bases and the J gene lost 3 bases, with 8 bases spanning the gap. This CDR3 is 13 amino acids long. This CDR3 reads CASSFRRDTEAFF. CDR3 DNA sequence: TGTGCCAGCAGTTTTCGGAGAGACACTGAAGCTTTCTTT.

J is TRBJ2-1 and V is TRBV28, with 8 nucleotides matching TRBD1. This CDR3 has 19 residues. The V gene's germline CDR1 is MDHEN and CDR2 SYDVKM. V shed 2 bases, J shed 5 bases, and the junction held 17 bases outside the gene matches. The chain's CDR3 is CASSLGYGQGSWGDNEQFF. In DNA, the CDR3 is TGTGCCAGCAGTTTAGGTTACGGACAGGGCTCTTGGGGAGACAATGAGCAGTTCTTC.

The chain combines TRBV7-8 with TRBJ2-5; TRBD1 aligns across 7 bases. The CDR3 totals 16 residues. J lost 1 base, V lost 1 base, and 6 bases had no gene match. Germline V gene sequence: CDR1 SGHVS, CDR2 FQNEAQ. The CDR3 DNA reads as TGTGCCAGCAGCTTAGAGGGGGCCCTTCTCCAAGAGACCCAGTACTTC. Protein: CASSLEGALLQETQYF.

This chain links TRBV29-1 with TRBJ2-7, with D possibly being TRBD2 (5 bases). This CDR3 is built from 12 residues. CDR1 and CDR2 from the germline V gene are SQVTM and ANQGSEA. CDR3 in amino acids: CSMVRGSYEQYF. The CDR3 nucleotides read TGCAGTATGGTTCGGGGCTCCTACGAGCAGTACTTC.

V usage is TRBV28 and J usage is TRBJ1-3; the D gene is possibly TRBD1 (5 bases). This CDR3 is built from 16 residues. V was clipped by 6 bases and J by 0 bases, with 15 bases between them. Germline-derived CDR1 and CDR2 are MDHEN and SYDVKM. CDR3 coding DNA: TGTGCCAGCAGACCGAGGGGAGGGTACTCTGGAAACACCATATATTTT. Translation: CASRPRGGYSGNTIYF.

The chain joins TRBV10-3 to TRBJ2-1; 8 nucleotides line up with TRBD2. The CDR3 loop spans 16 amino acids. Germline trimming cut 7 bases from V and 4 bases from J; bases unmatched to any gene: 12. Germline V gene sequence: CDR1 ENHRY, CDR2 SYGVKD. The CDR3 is CAIKGVSGTAYNEQFF. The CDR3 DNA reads TGTGCCATCAAGGGGGTTAGCGGGACCGCATACAATGAGCAGTTCTTC.